The clone carrying this T cell receptor (beta chain) was seen more than once but under ten times. Its antigen is undetermined. The sample belongs to a study of T cell repertoires in cytomegalovirus infection. Turning to the study itself: CMV infection together with matching HLA type was indicated by public TCR beta signatures. Findings and caveats of the study: Accumulated public TCR beta family frequency recognized individuals carrying CMV together with the relevant HLA.

CDR1 and CDR2 from the germline V gene are MNHEY and SMNVEV (reference sequence). V lost 2 bases to trimming and J lost 5 bases, with 13 bases between them. The CDR3 is 14 residues long. TCRdb recomputed calls from the reads with MiXCR, one row per CDR3 protein. This sample has 69,000 or so distinct CDR3 sequences, with under 30% found just once. This chain links TRBV27 with TRBJ2-7, with D perhaps TRBD2 (7 bases). The clonotype comes from a human donor in good health (CMV status not recorded). Some clones in this sample may be carry-over from other donors' samples. Material: CD8+ T cells from cultured PBMCs, obtained from culture after CMV antigen stimulation. CDR3: CASSLRGAGDEQYF. CDR3 sequence (DNA): TGTGCCAGCAGTTTACGGGGGGCAGGCGACGAGCAGTACTTC.